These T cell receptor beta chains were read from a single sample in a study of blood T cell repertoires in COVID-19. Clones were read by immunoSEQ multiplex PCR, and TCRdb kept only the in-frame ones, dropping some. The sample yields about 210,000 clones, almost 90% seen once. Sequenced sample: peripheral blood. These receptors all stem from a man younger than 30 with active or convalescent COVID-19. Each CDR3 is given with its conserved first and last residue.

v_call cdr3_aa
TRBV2 CASSIRGTNYGYTF
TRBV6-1 CASSESGFGYGYTF
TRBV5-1 CASSRTGVQETQYF
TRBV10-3 CAITDSTGVGELFF
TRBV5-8 CASSLAVRTGNTEAFF
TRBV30 CAWSVTPAGTEAFF
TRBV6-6 CASSPGTGERGTQPQHF
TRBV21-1 CASSKDRDRPGGANVLTF
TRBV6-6 CASSYSQGRAEAFF
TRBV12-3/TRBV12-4 CASSLAVASEAFF
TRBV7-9 CASSPSPGLAGYNEQFF
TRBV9 CASSAREWTGGAETEAFF
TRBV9 CASSSLSGGLNNEQFF
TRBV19 CASSIDTDSSNQPQHF
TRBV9 CASSAGQGDSPLHF